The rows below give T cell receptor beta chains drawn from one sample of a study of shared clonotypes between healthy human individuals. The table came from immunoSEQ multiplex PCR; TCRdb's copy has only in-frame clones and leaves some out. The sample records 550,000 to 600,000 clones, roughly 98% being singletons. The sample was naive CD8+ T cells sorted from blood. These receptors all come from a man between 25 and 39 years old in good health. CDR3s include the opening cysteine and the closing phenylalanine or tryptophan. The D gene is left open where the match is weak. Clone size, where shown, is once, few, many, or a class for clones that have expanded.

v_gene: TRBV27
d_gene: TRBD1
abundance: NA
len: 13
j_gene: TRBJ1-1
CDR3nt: TGTGCCAGCAGCCAGGGGGCAACCACTGAAGCTTTCTTT
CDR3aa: CASSQGATTEAFF

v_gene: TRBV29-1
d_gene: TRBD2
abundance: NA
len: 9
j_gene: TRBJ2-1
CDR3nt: TGCAGTGCCGGGACTAGCGGCCTCTTC
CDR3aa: CSAGTSGLF

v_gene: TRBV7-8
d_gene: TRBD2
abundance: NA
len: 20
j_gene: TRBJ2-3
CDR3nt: TGTGCCAGCAGCTTAGCGTCCGGGACTAGCGGGAGGACCGACACAGATACGCAGTATTTT
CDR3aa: CASSLASGTSGRTDTDTQYF

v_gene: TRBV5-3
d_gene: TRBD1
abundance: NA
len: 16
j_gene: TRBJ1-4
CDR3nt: TGTGCCAGAAGTACCAGCGATTGGGGACAGGGCGGAAAACTGTTTTTT
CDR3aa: CARSTSDWGQGGKLFF

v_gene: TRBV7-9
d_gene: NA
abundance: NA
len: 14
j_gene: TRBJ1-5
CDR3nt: TGTGCCAGCAGCCTCGGGGGAATAAATCAGCCCCAGCATTTT
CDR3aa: CASSLGGINQPQHF

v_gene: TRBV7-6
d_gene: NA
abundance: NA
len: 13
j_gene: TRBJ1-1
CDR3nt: TGTGCCAGCTCAGGGCAGGGAACCACTGAAGCTTTCTTT
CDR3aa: CASSGQGTTEAFF

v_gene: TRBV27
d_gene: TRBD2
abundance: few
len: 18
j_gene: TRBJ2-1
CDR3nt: TGTGCCAGCAGTAGCCGACTAGCGGGAGATGGGTCCTACAATGAGCAGTTCTTC
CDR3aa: CASSSRLAGDGSYNEQFF

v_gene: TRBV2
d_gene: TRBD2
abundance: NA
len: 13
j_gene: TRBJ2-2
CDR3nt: TGTGCCAGCGGAAGCGGGAGCACCGGGGAGCTGTTTTTT
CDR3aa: CASGSGSTGELFF

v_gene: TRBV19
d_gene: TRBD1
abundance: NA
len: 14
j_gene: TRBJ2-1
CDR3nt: TGTGCCAGTGAGGGGTGGACAGGCTCTAATGAGCAGTTCTTC
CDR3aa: CASEGWTGSNEQFF

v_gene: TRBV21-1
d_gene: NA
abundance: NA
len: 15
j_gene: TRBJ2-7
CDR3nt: TGTGCCAGCAGCAAAAGGTACAGGGGGGTATACGAGCAGTACTTC
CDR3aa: CASSKRYRGVYEQYF

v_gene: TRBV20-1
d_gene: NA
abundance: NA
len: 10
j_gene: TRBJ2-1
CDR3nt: TGCAGTGCGGGGGACAATGAGCAGTTCTTC
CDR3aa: CSAGDNEQFF

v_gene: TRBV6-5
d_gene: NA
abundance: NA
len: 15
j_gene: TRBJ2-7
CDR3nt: TGTGCCAGCAGTTCGGCAGCCTACCTTACCTACGAGCAGTACTTC
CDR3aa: CASSSAAYLTYEQYF

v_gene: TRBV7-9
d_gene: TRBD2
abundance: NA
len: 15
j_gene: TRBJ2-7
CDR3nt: TGTGCCAGCAGCTTAAGTGGCGGGAGCGTCTACGAGCAGTACTTC
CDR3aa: CASSLSGGSVYEQYF

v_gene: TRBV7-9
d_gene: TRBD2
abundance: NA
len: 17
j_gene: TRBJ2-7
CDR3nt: TGTGCCAGCAGCCCCGGTCTAGCGGGACCTACGAGCTACGAGCAGTACTTC
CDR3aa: CASSPGLAGPTSYEQYF

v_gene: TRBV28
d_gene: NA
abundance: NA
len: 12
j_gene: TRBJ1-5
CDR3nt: TGTGCCATTCGACGGAGCAATCAGCCCCAGCATTTT
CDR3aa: CAIRRSNQPQHF

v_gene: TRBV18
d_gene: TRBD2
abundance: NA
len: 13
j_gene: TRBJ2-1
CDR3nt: TGTGCCAGCTCACCGGAGCGGGAGGGTGAGCAGTTCTTC
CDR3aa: CASSPEREGEQFF

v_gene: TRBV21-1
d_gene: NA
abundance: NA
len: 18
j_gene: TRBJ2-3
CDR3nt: TGTGCCAGCACCCCGGACAGGGAGGACAAACGTTTCACAGATACGCAGTATTTT
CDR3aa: CASTPDREDKRFTDTQYF

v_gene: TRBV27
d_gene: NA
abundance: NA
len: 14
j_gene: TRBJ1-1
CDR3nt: TGTGCCAGCAGTTCCTCGGGGGCGCGGGGTAAGGCTTTCTTT
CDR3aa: CASSSSGARGKAFF

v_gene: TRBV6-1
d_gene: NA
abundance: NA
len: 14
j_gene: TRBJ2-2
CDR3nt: TGTGCCAGCAGTTGGGGACACTTCACCGGGGAGCTGTTTTTT
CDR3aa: CASSWGHFTGELFF

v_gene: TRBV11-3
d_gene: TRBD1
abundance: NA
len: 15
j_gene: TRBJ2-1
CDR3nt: TGTGCCAGCAGCTCGCCGGGACAGGGGGTTAATGAGCAGTTCTTC
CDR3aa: CASSSPGQGVNEQFF

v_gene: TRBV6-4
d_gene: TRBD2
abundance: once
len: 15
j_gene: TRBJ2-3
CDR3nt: TGTGCCAGCAGTAGGACTAGCGGGAGGACAGATACGCAGTATTTT
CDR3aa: CASSRTSGRTDTQYF

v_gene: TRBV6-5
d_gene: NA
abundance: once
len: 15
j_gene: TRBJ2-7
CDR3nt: TGTGCCAGCAGTTACACCCAGGGGAATATATACGAGCAGTACTTC
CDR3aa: CASSYTQGNIYEQYF

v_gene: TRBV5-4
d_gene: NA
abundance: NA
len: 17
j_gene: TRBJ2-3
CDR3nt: TGTGCCAGCAGCTTGGGGACGGAATTTCACGACACAGATACGCAGTATTTT
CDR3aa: CASSLGTEFHDTDTQYF

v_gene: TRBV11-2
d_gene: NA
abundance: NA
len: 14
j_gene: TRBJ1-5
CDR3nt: TGTGCCAGCAGCCGGGGGTCGGGGGATCAGCCCCAGCATTTT
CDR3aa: CASSRGSGDQPQHF

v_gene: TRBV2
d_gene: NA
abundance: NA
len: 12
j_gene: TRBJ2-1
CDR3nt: TGTGCCAGCCCGGGACCGCCAAATGAGCAGTTCTTC
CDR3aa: CASPGPPNEQFF

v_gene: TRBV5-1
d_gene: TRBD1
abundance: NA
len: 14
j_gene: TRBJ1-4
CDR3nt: TGCGCCAGCTATACCGGGACAGGAGGTGAAAAACTGTTTTTT
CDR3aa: CASYTGTGGEKLFF

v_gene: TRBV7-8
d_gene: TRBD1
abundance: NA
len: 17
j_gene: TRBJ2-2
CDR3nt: TGTGCCAGCAGCCTTACCCGACAGGGGCCGAACACCGGGGAGCTGTTTTTT
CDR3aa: CASSLTRQGPNTGELFF

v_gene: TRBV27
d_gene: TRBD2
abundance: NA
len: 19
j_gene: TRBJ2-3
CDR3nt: TGTGCCAGCAGCCCTATCGGCACTAGCGGACCCTATAGCACAGATACGCAGTATTTT
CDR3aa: CASSPIGTSGPYSTDTQYF

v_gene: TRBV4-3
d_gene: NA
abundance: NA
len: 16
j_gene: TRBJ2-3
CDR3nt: TGCGCCAGCAGCCAAGAACCGGGACTTAACCCAGATACGCAGTATTTT
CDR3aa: CASSQEPGLNPDTQYF

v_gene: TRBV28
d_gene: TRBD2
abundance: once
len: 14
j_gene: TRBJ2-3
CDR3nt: TGTGCCAGCAGTTTAACTAGCGGCACAGATACGCAGTATTTT
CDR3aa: CASSLTSGTDTQYF

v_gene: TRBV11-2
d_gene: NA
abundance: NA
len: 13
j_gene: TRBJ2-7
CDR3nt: TGTGCCAGCAGCTTAGAGTCCCCCTACGAGCAGTACTTC
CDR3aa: CASSLESPYEQYF

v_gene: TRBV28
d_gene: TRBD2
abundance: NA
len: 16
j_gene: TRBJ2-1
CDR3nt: TGTGCCAGCGGAACGGCTAGCGGGAGCCCCAACAATGAGCAGTTCTTC
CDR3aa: CASGTASGSPNNEQFF

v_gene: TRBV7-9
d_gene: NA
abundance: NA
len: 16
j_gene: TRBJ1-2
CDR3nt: TGTGCCAGCAGCTTAGTTGACCGGAAGGGGGGGCATGGCTACACCTTC
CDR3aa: CASSLVDRKGGHGYTF

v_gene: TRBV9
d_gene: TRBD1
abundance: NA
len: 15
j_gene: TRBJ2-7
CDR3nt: TGTGCCAGCAGCCCCGGACAGGGGGCAGGCTACGAGCAGTACTTC
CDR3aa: CASSPGQGAGYEQYF

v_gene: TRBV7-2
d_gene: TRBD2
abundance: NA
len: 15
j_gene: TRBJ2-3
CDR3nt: TGTGCCAGCAGCTTAGTAGCGGGATTCACAGATACGCAGTATTTT
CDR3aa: CASSLVAGFTDTQYF

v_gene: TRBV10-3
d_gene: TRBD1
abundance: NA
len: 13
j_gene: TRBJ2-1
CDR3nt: TGTGCCATCAGTGAACAGGGGGTTAGTGAGCAGTTCTTC
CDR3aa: CAISEQGVSEQFF

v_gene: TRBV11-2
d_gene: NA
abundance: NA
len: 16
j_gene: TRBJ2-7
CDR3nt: TGTGCCAGCAGCACACCCTTGACGGTGAGCTCCTACGAGCAGTACTTC
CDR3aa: CASSTPLTVSSYEQYF

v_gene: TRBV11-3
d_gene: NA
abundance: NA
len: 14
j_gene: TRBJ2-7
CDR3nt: TGTGCCAGCAGCCCCGGGACGGGGTCCTACGAGCAGTACTTC
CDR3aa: CASSPGTGSYEQYF

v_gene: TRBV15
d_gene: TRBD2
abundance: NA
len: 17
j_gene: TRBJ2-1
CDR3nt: TGTGCCACCAGCAGAGAGTCGCTAGCGGGAGTTCCCAATGAGCAGTTCTTC
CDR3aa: CATSRESLAGVPNEQFF

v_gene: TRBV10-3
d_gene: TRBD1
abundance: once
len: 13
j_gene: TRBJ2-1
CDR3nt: TGTGCCATTGGGACAGGGTCAGGGTATGAGCAGTTCTTC
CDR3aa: CAIGTGSGYEQFF

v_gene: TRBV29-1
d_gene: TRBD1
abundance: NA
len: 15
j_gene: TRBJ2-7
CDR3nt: TGCAGCGTGGTTGGACAGGGGGCGGCCTGGTACGAGCAGTACTTC
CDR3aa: CSVVGQGAAWYEQYF

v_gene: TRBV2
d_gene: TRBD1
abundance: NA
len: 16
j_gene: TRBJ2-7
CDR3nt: TGTGCCAGCAGTGCCGCCGGGACAGGGGTGTTCTACGAGCAGTACTTC
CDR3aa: CASSAAGTGVFYEQYF

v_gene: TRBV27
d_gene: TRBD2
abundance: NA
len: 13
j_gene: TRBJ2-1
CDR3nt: TGTGCCACCGGGACTAGCGGGACGAATGAGCAGTTCTTC
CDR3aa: CATGTSGTNEQFF

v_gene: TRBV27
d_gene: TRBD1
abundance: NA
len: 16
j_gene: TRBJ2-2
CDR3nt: TGTGCCAGCAGTTTAGCGGACAGGATATACACCGGGGAGCTGTTTTTT
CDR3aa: CASSLADRIYTGELFF

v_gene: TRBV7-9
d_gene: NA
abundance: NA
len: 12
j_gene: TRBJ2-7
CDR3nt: TGTGCCAGCAGCCTGGAGTCCTACGAGCAGTACTTC
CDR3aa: CASSLESYEQYF